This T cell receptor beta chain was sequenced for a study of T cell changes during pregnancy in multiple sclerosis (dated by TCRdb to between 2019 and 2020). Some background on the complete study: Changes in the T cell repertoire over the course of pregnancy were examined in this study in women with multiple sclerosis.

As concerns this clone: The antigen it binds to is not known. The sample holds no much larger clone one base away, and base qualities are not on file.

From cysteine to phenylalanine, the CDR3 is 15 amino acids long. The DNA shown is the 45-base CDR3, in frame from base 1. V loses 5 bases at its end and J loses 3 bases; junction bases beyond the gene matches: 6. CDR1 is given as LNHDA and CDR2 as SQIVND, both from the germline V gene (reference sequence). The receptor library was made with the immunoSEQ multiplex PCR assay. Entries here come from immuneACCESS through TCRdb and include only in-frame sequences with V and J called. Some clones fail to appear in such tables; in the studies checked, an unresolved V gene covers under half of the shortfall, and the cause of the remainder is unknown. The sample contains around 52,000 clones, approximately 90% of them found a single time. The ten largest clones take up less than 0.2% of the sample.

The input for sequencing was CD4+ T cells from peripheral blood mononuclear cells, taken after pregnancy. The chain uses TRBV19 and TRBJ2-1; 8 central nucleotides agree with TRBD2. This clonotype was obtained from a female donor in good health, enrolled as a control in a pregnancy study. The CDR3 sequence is CASSRSGGLYNEQFF. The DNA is TGTGCCAGTAGTCGGAGCGGGGGTCTCTACAATGAGCAGTTCTTC.